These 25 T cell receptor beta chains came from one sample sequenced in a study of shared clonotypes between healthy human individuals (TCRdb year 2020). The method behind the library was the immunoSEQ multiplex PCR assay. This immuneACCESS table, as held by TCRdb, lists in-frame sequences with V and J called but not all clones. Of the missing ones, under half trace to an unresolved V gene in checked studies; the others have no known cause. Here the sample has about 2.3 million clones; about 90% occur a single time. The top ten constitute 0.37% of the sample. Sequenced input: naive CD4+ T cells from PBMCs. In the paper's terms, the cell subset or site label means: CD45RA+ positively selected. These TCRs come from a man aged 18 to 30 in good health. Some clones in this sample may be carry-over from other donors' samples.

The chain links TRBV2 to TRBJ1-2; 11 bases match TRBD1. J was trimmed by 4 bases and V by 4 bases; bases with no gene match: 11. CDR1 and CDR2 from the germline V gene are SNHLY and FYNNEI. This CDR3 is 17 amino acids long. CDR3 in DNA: TGTGCCAGCAGTGGCCCCTGGACAGGGGGCGCCTTCTATGGCTACACCTTC. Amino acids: CASSGPWTGGAFYGYTF.

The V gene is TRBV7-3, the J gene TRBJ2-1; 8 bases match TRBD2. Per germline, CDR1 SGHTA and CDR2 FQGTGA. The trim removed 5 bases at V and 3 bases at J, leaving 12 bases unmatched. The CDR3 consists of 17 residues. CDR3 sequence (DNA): TGTGCCAGCAGCCGGGGGGGAGCGGAACAATACTACAATGAGCAGTTCTTC. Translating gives CASSRGGAEQYYNEQFF. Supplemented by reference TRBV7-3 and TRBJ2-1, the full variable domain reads GAGVSQTPSNKVTEKGKYVELRCDPISGHTALYWYRQSLGQGPEFLIYFQGTGAADDSGLPNDRFFAVRPEGSVSTLKIQRTERGDSAVYLCASSRGGAEQYYNEQFFGPGTRLTVL.

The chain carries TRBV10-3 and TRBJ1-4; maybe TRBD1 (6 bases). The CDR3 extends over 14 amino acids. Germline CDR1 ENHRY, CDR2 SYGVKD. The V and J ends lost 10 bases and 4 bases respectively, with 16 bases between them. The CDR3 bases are TGTGCCACTTCCGCCGGACAGATTAATGAAAAACTGTTTTTT. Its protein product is CATSAGQINEKLFF.

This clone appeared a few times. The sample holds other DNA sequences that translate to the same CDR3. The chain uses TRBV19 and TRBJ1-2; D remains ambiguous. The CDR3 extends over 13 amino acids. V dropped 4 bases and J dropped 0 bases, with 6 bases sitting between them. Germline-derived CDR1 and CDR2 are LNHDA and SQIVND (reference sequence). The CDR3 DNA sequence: TGTGCCAGTAGTACCGGGGCTAACTATGGCTACACCTTC. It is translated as CASSTGANYGYTF.

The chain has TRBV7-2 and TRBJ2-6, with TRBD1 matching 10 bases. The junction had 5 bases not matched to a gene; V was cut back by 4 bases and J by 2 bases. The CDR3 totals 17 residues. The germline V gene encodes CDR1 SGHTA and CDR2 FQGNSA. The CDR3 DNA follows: TGTGCCAGCAGCTCGGGACAGGGGTTAGCTGGGGCCAACGTCCTGACTTTC. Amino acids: CASSSGQGLAGANVLTF. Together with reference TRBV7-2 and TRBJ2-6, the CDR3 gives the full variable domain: GAGVSQSPSNKVTEKGKDVELRCDPISGHTALYWYRQSLGQGLEFLIYFQGNSAPDKSGLPSDRFSAERTGGSVSTLTIQRTQQEDSAVYLCASSSGQGLAGANVLTFGAGSRLTVL.

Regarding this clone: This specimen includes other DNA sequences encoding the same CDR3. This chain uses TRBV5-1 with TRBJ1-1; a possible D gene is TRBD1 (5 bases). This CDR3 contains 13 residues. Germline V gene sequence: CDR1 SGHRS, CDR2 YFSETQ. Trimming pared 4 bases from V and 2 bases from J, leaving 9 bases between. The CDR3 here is CASSAGQNTEAFF. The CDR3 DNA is TGCGCCAGCAGCGCCGGACAAAACACTGAAGCTTTCTTT. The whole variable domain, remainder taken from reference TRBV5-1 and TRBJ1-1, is KAGVTQTPRYLIKTRGQQVTLSCSPISGHRSVSWYQQTPGQGLQFLFEYFSETQRNKGNFPGRFSGRQFSNSRSEMNVSTLELGDSALYLCASSAGQNTEAFFGQGTRLTVV.

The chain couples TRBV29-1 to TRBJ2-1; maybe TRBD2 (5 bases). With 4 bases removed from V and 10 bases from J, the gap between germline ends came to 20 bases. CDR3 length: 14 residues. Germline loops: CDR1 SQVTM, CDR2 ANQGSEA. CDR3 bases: TGCAGCGTTGGTAGAGGACTCACCGGCCCCGAGCAGTTCTTC. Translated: CSVGRGLTGPEQFF.

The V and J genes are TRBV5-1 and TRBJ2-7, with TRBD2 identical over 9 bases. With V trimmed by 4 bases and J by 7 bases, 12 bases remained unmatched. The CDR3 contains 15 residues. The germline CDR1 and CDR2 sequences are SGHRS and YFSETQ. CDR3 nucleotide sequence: TGCGCCAGCAGCCCGGTAGCGGGAGTGGCGGGAGAGCAGTACTTC. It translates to CASSPVAGVAGEQYF.

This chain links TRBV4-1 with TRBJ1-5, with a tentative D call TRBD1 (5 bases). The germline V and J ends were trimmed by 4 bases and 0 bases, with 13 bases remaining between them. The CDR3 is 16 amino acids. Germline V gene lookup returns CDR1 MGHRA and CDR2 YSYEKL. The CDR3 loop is CASSRGGGYSNQPQHF. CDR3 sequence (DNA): TGCGCCAGCAGCCGCGGGGGGGGGTATAGCAATCAGCCCCAGCATTTT.

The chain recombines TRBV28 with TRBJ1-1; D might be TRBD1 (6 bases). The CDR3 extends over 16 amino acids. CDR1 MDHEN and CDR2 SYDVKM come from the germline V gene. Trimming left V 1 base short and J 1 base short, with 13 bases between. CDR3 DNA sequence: TGTGCCAGCAGTTTATCGATGGGGGCAGGGAACACTGAAGCTTTCTTT. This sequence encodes CASSLSMGAGNTEAFF.

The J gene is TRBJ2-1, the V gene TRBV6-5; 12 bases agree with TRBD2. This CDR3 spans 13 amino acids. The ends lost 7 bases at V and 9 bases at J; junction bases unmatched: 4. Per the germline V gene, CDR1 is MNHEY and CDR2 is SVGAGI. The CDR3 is CASMPSGRGEQFF. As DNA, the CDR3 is TGTGCCAGCATGCCTAGCGGGAGGGGTGAGCAGTTCTTC.

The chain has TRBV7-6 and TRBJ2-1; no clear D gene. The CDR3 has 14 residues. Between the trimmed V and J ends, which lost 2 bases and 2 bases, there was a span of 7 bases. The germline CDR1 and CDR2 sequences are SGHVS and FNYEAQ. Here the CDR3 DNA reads TGTGCCAGCAGCTTAAATGGTGCCTACAATGAGCAGTTCTTC. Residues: CASSLNGAYNEQFF.

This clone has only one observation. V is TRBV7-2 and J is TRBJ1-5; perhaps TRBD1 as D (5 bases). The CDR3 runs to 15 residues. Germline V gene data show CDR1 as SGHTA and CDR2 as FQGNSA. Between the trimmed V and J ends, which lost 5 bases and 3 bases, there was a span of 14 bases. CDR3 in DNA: TGTGCCAGCAGCCCCCGGGGGGGGTACAATCAGCCCCAGCATTTT. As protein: CASSPRGGYNQPQHF.

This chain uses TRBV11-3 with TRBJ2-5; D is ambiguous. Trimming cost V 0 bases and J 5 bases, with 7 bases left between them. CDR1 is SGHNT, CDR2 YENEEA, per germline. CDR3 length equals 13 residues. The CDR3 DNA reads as TGTGCCAGCAGCTTAGATATAGGGGAGACCCAGTACTTC. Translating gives CASSLDIGETQYF.

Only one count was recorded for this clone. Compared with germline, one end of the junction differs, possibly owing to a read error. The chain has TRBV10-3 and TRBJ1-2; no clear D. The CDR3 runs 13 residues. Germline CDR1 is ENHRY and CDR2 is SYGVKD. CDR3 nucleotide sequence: TGTGCCATCAGTGAGGCAGCTAACTATGGCCACACCTTC. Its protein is CAISEAANYGHTF.

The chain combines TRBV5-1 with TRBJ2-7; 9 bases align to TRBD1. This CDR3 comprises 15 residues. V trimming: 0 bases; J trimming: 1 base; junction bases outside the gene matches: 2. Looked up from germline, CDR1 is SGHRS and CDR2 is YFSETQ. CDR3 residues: CASSLGDRVSYEQYF. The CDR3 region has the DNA TGCGCCAGCAGCTTGGGGGACAGGGTATCCTACGAGCAGTACTTC.

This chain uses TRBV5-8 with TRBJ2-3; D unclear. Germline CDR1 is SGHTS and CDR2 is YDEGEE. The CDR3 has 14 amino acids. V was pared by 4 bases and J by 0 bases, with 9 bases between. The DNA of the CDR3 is TGTGCCAGCAGCCCCTTCGGAAGCACAGATACGCAGTATTTT. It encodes CASSPFGSTDTQYF. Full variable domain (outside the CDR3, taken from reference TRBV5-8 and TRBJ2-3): EAGVTQSPTHLIKTRGQQATLRCSPISGHTSVYWYQQALGLGLQFLLWYDEGEERNRGNFPPRFSGRQFPNYSSELNVNALELEDSALYLCASSPFGSTDTQYFGPGTRLTVL.

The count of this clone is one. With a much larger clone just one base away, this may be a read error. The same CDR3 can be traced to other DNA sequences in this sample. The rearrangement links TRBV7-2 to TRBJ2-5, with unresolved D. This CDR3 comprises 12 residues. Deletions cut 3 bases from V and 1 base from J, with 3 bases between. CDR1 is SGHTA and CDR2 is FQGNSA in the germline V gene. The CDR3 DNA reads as TGTGCCAGCAGCTTGGGCCAAGAGACCCAGTACTTC. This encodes CASSLGQETQYF.

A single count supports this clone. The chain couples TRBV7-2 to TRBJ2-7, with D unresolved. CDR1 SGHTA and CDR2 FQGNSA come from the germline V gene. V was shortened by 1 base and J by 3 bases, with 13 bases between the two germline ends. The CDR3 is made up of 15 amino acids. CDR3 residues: CASSLGLGFNYEQYF. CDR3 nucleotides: TGTGCCAGCAGCTTAGGGCTCGGATTTAACTACGAGCAGTACTTC. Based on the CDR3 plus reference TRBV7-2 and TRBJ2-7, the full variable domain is GAGVSQSPSNKVTEKGKDVELRCDPISGHTALYWYRQSLGQGLEFLIYFQGNSAPDKSGLPSDRFSAERTGGSVSTLTIQRTQQEDSAVYLCASSLGLGFNYEQYFGPGTRLTVT.

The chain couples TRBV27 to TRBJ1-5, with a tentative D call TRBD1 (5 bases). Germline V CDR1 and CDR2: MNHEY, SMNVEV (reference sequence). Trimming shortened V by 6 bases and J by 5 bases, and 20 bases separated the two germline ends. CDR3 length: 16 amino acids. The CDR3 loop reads CASRPGANRNDQPQHF. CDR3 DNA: TGTGCCAGCAGACCCGGGGCGAACAGGAACGATCAGCCCCAGCATTTT.

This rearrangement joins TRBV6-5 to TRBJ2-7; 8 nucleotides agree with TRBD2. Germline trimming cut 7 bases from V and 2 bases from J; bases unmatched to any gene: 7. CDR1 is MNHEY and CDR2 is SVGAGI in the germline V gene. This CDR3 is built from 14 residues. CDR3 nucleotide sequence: TGTGCCAGCACCCAAGCGGGAGCGCCCTACGAGCAGTACTTC. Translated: CASTQAGAPYEQYF.

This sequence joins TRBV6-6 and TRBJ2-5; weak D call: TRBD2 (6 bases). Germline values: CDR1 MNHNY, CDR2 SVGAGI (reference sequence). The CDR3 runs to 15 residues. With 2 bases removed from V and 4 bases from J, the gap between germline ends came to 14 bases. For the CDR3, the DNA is TGTGCCAGCAGTTACCAGGCGGGACTGGGAGAGACCCAGTACTTC. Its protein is CASSYQAGLGETQYF.

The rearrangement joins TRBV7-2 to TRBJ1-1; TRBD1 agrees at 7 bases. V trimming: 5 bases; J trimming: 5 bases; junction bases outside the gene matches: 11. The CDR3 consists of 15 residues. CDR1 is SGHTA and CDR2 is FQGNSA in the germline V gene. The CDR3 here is CASSLKTGRGTEAFF. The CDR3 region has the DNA TGTGCCAGCAGCCTAAAGACAGGGAGAGGAACTGAAGCTTTCTTT. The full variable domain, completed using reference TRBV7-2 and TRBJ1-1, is GAGVSQSPSNKVTEKGKDVELRCDPISGHTALYWYRQSLGQGLEFLIYFQGNSAPDKSGLPSDRFSAERTGGSVSTLTIQRTQQEDSAVYLCASSLKTGRGTEAFFGQGTRLTVV.

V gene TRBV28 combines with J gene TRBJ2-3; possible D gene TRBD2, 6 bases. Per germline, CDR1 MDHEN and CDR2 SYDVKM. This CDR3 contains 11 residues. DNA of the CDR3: TGTGGAGCGGGTTCCACAGATACGCAGTATTTT. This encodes CGAGSTDTQYF.

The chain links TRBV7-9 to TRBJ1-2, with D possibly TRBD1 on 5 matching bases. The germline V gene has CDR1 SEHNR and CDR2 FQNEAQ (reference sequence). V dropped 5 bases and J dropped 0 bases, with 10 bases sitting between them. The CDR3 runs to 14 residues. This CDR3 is CASSERGANYGYTF. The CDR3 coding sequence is TGTGCCAGCAGCGAGAGGGGAGCTAACTATGGCTACACCTTC.